This T cell receptor beta chain derives from a study of spatial heterogeneity in lung cancer. The time point was: sample taken at primary tumor resection. Unsorted tumor, nontumor lung tissue or cryopreserved PBMC supplied the whole RNA. This clonotype was recorded at least ten times. Its target is unknown. Looked up from germline, CDR1 is MDHEN and CDR2 is SYDVKM. This CDR3 spans 13 amino acids. V gave up 4 bases and J gave up 4 bases, with 8 bases separating them. MiXCR, applied by TCRdb to the 5' RACE reads, yields one record per CDR3 protein. The table shows a few thousand distinct CDR3 sequences, with roughly 7% occurring only once. Study results and caveats: In tumor T cells, estimated coverage reached roughly 7.6% for alpha chains and more than 11% for beta chains. Mutation tallies in tumors tracked expanded intratumoral alpha and beta TCR counts.

The rearrangement uses TRBV28 and TRBJ2-1, with D uncertain. The sample was lung tumor tissue, taken at surgery. The TCR sequence derives from a male donor with early-stage non-small cell lung cancer. The CDR3 loop is CASSYYRYNEQFF. DNA of the CDR3: TGTGCCAGCAGTTACTACAGATACAATGAGCAGTTCTTC.